The 28 T cell receptor beta chains presented below share a single source sample, sequenced in a study of T cells in pancreatic ductal adenocarcinoma. The assay was immunoSEQ multiplex PCR, and TCRdb's table has in-frame clones only and misses some. The sample consists of several thousand clones, 67% of them appearing once. Surgery without prior neoadjuvant therapy was the treatment of the selected pancreatic ductal adenocarcinoma patients. Specimen: pancreatic tumor tissue. These receptors all come from a human donor with pancreatic ductal adenocarcinoma.

The V call is TRBV6-5, the J call TRBJ1-1; 8 nucleotides align to TRBD1. The junction had 4 bases not matched to a gene; V was cut back by 6 bases and J by 4 bases. The germline gives CDR1 MNHEY, CDR2 SVGAGI. CDR3 length: 13 amino acids. The CDR3: CASSPQGATEAFF. CDR3 sequence (DNA): TGTGCCAGCAGCCCCCAGGGGGCCACTGAAGCTTTCTTT.

This clone appeared a few times. The chain carries TRBV6-6 and TRBJ1-2; TRBD1 aligns across 8 bases. The CDR3 has 15 residues. CDR1 is MNHNY and CDR2 is SVGAGI in the germline V gene (reference sequence). Trimming removed 0 bases from V and 8 bases from J; junction bases left unmatched: 8. The CDR3 sequence is CASSYSGTGNWGYTF. In DNA, the CDR3 is TGTGCCAGCAGTTACTCCGGGACAGGCAATTGGGGCTACACCTTC.

The rearrangement joins TRBV9 to TRBJ2-2; D gene unclear. The V gene's germline CDR1 is SGDLS and CDR2 YYNGEE. Trimming shortened V by 2 bases and J by 0 bases, and 8 bases separated the two germline ends. There are 15 residues in the CDR3. The CDR3, as DNA: TGTGCCAGCAGCGTTAGGCACACGAACACCGGGGAGCTGTTTTTT. Its translation is CASSVRHTNTGELFF.

The chain recombines TRBV4-2 with TRBJ1-2; D ambiguous. V was cut by 5 bases and J by 4 bases, with 11 bases left in between. The CDR3 has 13 residues. The germline gives CDR1 LGHNA, CDR2 YNFKEQ. The CDR3 DNA reads as TGTGCCAGCAGCAATTGGGAAGGCTATGGCTACACCTTC. It yields the protein CASSNWEGYGYTF.

The CDR3 region has the DNA TGTGCCAGCAGTTTAGCGGGAGGACACTACAATGAGCAGTTCTTC. As protein: CASSLAGGHYNEQFF. The chain uses TRBV6-5 and TRBJ2-1, with 10 bases that match TRBD2. The germline gives CDR1 MNHEY, CDR2 SVGAGI. Germline trimming cut 4 bases from V and 3 bases from J; bases unmatched to any gene: 3. There are 15 residues in the CDR3.

This clone came up a few times. The genes are TRBV5-1 and TRBJ2-7, with unresolved D. V lost 3 bases, J lost 2 bases, and 3 bases lay in between. The CDR3 covers 11 residues. Per germline, CDR1 SGHRS and CDR2 YFSETQ. The CDR3 region has the DNA TGCGCCAGCAGCTACGCCTACGAGCAGTACTTC. Protein sequence: CASSYAYEQYF.

The chain has TRBV5-4 and TRBJ1-1; D gene uncertain. The germline V and J ends were trimmed by 1 base and 4 bases, with 11 bases remaining between them. The CDR3 runs to 14 residues. Germline CDR1 SGHNT, CDR2 YYREEE (reference sequence). This chain's CDR3 is CASSLNRLATEAFF. In DNA, the CDR3 is TGTGCCAGCAGCTTGAACCGGTTGGCCACTGAAGCTTTCTTT.

About this clone itself: This probably arose from a read error, given a far larger clone one base away. The chain carries TRBV5-1 and TRBJ2-7, with TRBD1 as a possible D gene (6 bases). V lost 5 bases and J 4 bases, leaving 7 bases between the germline ends. The CDR3 loop spans 11 amino acids. From germline, CDR1 is SGHRS and CDR2 YFSETQ. DNA of the CDR3: TGCGCCAGCAGGACAGGTTACGAGCAGTACTTC. Amino acid sequence: CASRTGYEQYF.

The V and J genes are TRBV6-5 and TRBJ2-7; TRBD1 matches at 8 bases. V was pared by 6 bases and J by 2 bases, with 9 bases of the junction left unmatched. The germline V gene encodes CDR1 MNHEY and CDR2 SVGAGI. The CDR3 length is 15 residues. The DNA of the CDR3 is TGTGCCAGCAGATACAGGACAGGGAAAGCCTACGAGCAGTACTTC. This gives the protein CASRYRTGKAYEQYF.

The rearrangement joins TRBV11-3 to TRBJ1-1, with D perhaps TRBD1 (6 bases). The CDR3 runs 14 residues. The V gene lost 6 bases and the J gene lost 4 bases, with 15 bases spanning the gap. CDR1 is SGHNT, CDR2 YENEEA, per germline. In nucleotides, the CDR3 is TGTGCCAGCAGATCCTCGGGGGCGGGCACTGAAGCTTTCTTT. This encodes CASRSSGAGTEAFF.

The rearrangement links TRBV28 to TRBJ2-7, with TRBD1 as a possible D gene (5 bases). The CDR3 runs to 17 residues. Looked up from germline, CDR1 is MDHEN and CDR2 is SYDVKM. The germline V and J ends were trimmed by 4 bases and 4 bases, with 23 bases remaining between them. CDR3 nucleotide sequence: TGTGCCAGCAGTTCCTACAGACAGAGATCAAGTGTTTACGAGCAGTACTTC. Its translation is CASSSYRQRSSVYEQYF.

This clone occurred a few times. The chain employs TRBV6-1 and TRBJ1-4, with D perhaps TRBD1 (6 bases). The CDR3 spans 13 residues. Germline loops: CDR1 MNHNS, CDR2 SASEGT. Trimming pared 6 bases from V and 4 bases from J, leaving 9 bases between. CDR3 sequence: CASSRGNNEKLFF. For the CDR3, the DNA is TGTGCCAGCAGCAGGGGTAATAATGAAAAACTGTTTTTT.

This clone was detected a few times. The chain links TRBV7-9 to TRBJ2-4; TRBD1 aligns across 8 bases. CDR3 length: 15 residues. With V trimmed by 6 bases and J by 7 bases, 11 bases remained unmatched. Per the germline V gene, CDR1 is SEHNR and CDR2 is FQNEAQ (reference sequence). The CDR3 is CASSSRTGIGNIQYF. The CDR3 region has the DNA TGTGCCAGCAGTAGTAGGACAGGGATCGGCAACATTCAGTACTTC.

This clone was counted a few times. This chain joins TRBV5-4 and TRBJ2-1; 7 nucleotides agree with TRBD2. The V and J ends lost 4 bases and 8 bases, in that order; junction bases with no gene match: 15. The germline CDR1 and CDR2 sequences are SGHNT and YYREEE (reference sequence). The CDR3 length is 16 residues. CDR3 sequence: CASSPNVGRGADEQFF. CDR3 sequence (DNA): TGTGCCAGCAGCCCAAACGTAGGGAGGGGTGCCGATGAGCAGTTCTTC.

As concerns this clone: At one end, the junction sequence differs from germline, possibly due to a read error. CDR3 in DNA: TGTGCCAGCGGCCAGCTAGCCAAAAACATTCAGTACTTC. It codes for CASGQLAKNIQYF. The genes are TRBV16 and TRBJ2-4, with D unresolved. The CDR3 extends over 13 amino acids. Germline V lookup: CDR1 KGHSY, CDR2 FQNENV.

The chain recombines TRBV10-3 with TRBJ1-1, with D unclear. The length of the CDR3 is 13 residues. Germline values: CDR1 ENHRY, CDR2 SYGVKD. The V end lost 2 bases, the J end lost 0 bases, and 4 bases lay between the germline ends. The CDR3 is CAISEVVNTEAFF. The CDR3 DNA is TGTGCCATCAGTGAGGTAGTGAACACTGAAGCTTTCTTT.

The chain recombines TRBV19 with TRBJ2-6, with TRBD1 identical over 7 bases. The CDR3 runs to 19 residues. The germline V gene has CDR1 LNHDA and CDR2 SQIVND (reference sequence). V shed 0 bases and J 1 base; nucleotides not matched to a gene: 9. The CDR3 DNA reads as TGTGCCAGTAGTATAGATCTCATTGGCAGGGGGTCTGGGGCCAACGTCCTGACTTTC. Translated: CASSIDLIGRGSGANVLTF.

The genes are TRBV7-9 and TRBJ1-2, with D unclear. This CDR3 contains 18 residues. Germline CDR1 is SEHNR and CDR2 is FQNEAQ (reference sequence). Deletions cut 5 bases from V and 1 base from J, with 23 bases between. The CDR3 DNA reads as TGTGCCAGCAGCACTACCCCCCCGAGGGCAGACTTTAACTATGGCTACACCTTC. Residues: CASSTTPPRADFNYGYTF.

The sample holds a few counts of this clone. V is TRBV19 and J is TRBJ2-1; 8 bases fit TRBD1. The length of the CDR3 is 14 residues. After removal of 6 bases from V and 9 bases from J, the junction contained 10 bases not matched to a gene. Germline-derived CDR1 and CDR2 are LNHDA and SQIVND (reference sequence). The CDR3 DNA is TGTGCCAGTAGCCTGTCCAGGGGGCTCGTTGAGCAGTTCTTC. Its translation is CASSLSRGLVEQFF.

This clone has just one count. V and J are TRBV6-5 and TRBJ1-1, with D unclear. V lost 0 bases and J lost 0, with 8 bases in between. The CDR3 is 15 amino acids. The germline gives CDR1 MNHEY, CDR2 SVGAGI. CDR3 region: CASSYSISLNTEAFF. CDR3 bases: TGTGCCAGCAGTTACTCGATCTCCTTGAACACTGAAGCTTTCTTT.

The chain employs TRBV4-2 and TRBJ1-2, with unresolved D. V was pared by 0 bases and J by 8 bases, with 13 bases between. Germline CDR1 LGHNA, CDR2 YNFKEQ. The CDR3 has 14 residues. The CDR3 sequence is CASSQDLQARGYTF. The CDR3, as DNA: TGTGCCAGCAGCCAAGATCTCCAGGCCCGGGGCTACACCTTC.

This clone is deemed medium-sized. Other DNA sequences of this sample code for an identical CDR3. The CDR3 reads CASSDSTSGINEQFF. Here the CDR3 DNA reads TGTGCCAGCAGTGACTCAACTAGCGGGATCAATGAGCAGTTCTTC. The chain employs TRBV6-4 and TRBJ2-1; 10 bases map to TRBD2. Per germline, CDR1 MRHNA and CDR2 SNTAGT. The CDR3 covers 15 residues. V shed 0 bases, J shed 6 bases, and the junction held 2 bases outside the gene matches.

V gene TRBV5-1 combines with J gene TRBJ2-5; TRBD2 matches 8 bases. The CDR3 is 15 residues long. In germline, CDR1 is SGHRS, CDR2 YFSETQ. J gave up 4 bases and V 4 bases, and 9 bases lay outside the gene matches. The CDR3 sequence is CASSPGAGAGETQYF. The CDR3 DNA reads TGCGCCAGCAGCCCGGGAGCGGGAGCAGGAGAGACCCAGTACTTC.

By sample fraction, this clone is large (0.1 to 1%). The rearrangement links TRBV7-8 to TRBJ2-1, with a possible D match to TRBD2 (5 bases). From germline, CDR1 is SGHVS and CDR2 FQNEAQ. This CDR3 region has 19 residues. V lost 3 bases and J 6 bases, leaving 27 bases between the germline ends. The CDR3 reads CASSFEELLLVVSGNEQFF. The CDR3 nucleotides read TGTGCCAGCAGCTTCGAAGAACTACTACTAGTAGTCTCTGGCAATGAGCAGTTCTTC. The entire variable domain, with the rest obtained from reference TRBV7-8 and TRBJ2-1, is as follows: GAGVSQSPRYKVAKRGQDVALRCDPISGHVSLFWYQQALGQGPEFLTYFQNEAQLDKSGLPSDRFFAERPEGSVSTLKIQRTQQEDSAVYLCASSFEELLLVVSGNEQFFGPGTRLTVL.

This clone was seen only a few times. This rearrangement joins TRBV5-4 to TRBJ2-3, with unresolved D. The CDR3 spans 14 residues. V was shortened by 1 base and J by 3 bases, with 9 bases between the two germline ends. Germline V gene data show CDR1 as SGHNT and CDR2 as YYREEE (reference sequence). CDR3 in amino acids: CASSLPAETDTQYF. The CDR3 DNA follows: TGTGCCAGCAGCTTGCCGGCGGAAACAGATACGCAGTATTTT.

The J gene is TRBJ2-7, the V gene TRBV29-1; D unclear. Germline CDR1 reads SQVTM; CDR2 reads ANQGSEA. V dropped 5 bases and J dropped 1 base, with 9 bases sitting between them. The CDR3 is 12 residues long. The CDR3 protein is CSVSSQSYEQYF. The CDR3, as DNA: TGCAGCGTTTCATCTCAGTCCTACGAGCAGTACTTC.

This chain joins TRBV7-2 and TRBJ2-6; possibly TRBD1 for D (5 bases). The germline V and J ends were trimmed by 2 bases and 0 bases, with 11 bases remaining between them. This CDR3 comprises 17 residues. Germline CDR1 SGHTA, CDR2 FQGNSA. As DNA, the CDR3 is TGTGCCAGCAGCTTACATCAGGGTTACTCTGGGGCCAACGTCCTGACTTTC. It yields the protein CASSLHQGYSGANVLTF.

The chain couples TRBV7-2 to TRBJ2-7; the D is unclear. Trimming removed 6 bases at V and 6 bases at J, with 9 bases between. The CDR3 contains 11 residues. CDR1 and CDR2 from the germline V gene are SGHTA and FQGNSA. The CDR3: CASRLQSEQYF. CDR3 sequence (DNA): TGTGCCAGCAGGTTACAATCCGAGCAGTACTTC.